Following are 4 T cell receptor beta chains from one sample sequenced in a study of blood T cell repertoires in COVID-19. Libraries were prepared by immunoSEQ multiplex PCR; TCRdb keeps only in-frame clonotypes and omits some of them. The table shows about 180,000 clones, with over 75% occurring only once. Sequencing used peripheral blood. The receptor source for this set is a human donor with active or convalescent COVID-19. The donor label of this sample is uncertain.

In this sample, this clone turned up a few times. The V gene is TRBV5-5, the J gene TRBJ1-1; no definite D call. V dropped 0 bases and J dropped 2 bases, with 11 bases sitting between them. CDR1 SGHKS and CDR2 YYEKEE come from the germline V gene (reference sequence). The length of the CDR3 is 15 residues. This CDR3 is CASSLVPKPNTEAFF. The CDR3 DNA reads as TGTGCCAGCAGCTTGGTTCCGAAGCCTAACACTGAAGCTTTCTTT.

The J gene is TRBJ1-2, the V gene TRBV6-5, with no clear D. Per the germline V gene, CDR1 is MNHEY and CDR2 is SVGAGI. V shed 0 bases and J shed 4 bases, with 9 bases lying between them. This CDR3 has 14 residues. DNA for the CDR3: TGTGCCAGCAGTTACTCAAACCCCAGCTATGGCTACACCTTC. Translated: CASSYSNPSYGYTF.

The chain combines TRBV4-3 with TRBJ2-7; a weak D match, TRBD2 (5 bases). V was shortened by 1 base and J by 4 bases, with 14 bases between the two germline ends. Germline CDR1 and CDR2: LGHNA and YSLEER. The CDR3 is 15 residues long. The DNA for the CDR3 is TGCGCCAGCAGCCAAGTCTGGGTGGGAGAGTACGAGCAGTACTTC. Translation gives CASSQVWVGEYEQYF.

The chain couples TRBV5-1 to TRBJ2-3; 9 bases map to TRBD2. J was trimmed by 5 bases and V by 2 bases; bases with no gene match: 6. The CDR3 loop spans 15 amino acids. Germline V gene data show CDR1 as SGHRS and CDR2 as YFSETQ. CDR3 protein: CASSLAGGQVDTQYF. CDR3 nucleotides: TGCGCCAGCAGCTTAGCGGGGGGCCAGGTAGATACGCAGTATTTT.